The next 9 T cell receptor beta chains were all read from a single sample in a study of cytomegalovirus exposure and HLA in healthy donors. PCR was performed using 60 Vbeta and 13 Jbeta primers. Some clones are missing from TCRdb's copy, which holds only in-frame ones; the method was immunoSEQ multiplex PCR. Of over 75,000 clones listed, roughly four fifths were seen once; the top ten hold around 3.2%. The sequenced sample was PBMCs. The receptors stem from a man in his thirties or forties in good health and CMV-seropositive.

This clone was recorded a few times. The V and J genes are TRBV4-3 and TRBJ2-1; 7 bases align to TRBD2. The CDR3 loop spans 14 amino acids. J lost 6 bases, V lost 2 bases, and 4 bases had no gene match. Per the germline V gene, CDR1 is LGHNA and CDR2 is YSLEER. CDR3 nucleotide sequence: TGCGCCAGCAGCCAACTGACTAGCTCCAATGAGCAGTTCTTC. As protein: CASSQLTSSNEQFF.

This chain's CDR3 is CASSLWRDRYEQYF. The CDR3 coding sequence is TGTGCCAGCAGCTTGTGGAGGGATCGCTACGAGCAGTACTTC. The chain recombines TRBV5-4 with TRBJ2-7, with D possibly TRBD2 on 6 matching bases. The CDR3 has 14 residues. With 1 base removed from V and 3 bases from J, the gap between germline ends came to 11 bases. Germline-derived CDR1 and CDR2 are SGHNT and YYREEE (reference sequence).

This clone was counted between two and nine times. The V gene is TRBV19, the J gene TRBJ1-4; D is ambiguous. The ends were cut back, 1 base at V and 14 bases at J, with 11 bases in the middle. The CDR3 runs 12 residues. Germline V gene sequence: CDR1 LNHDA, CDR2 SQIVND (reference sequence). DNA for the CDR3: TGTGCCAGTAGTATAGTAAACGGTAACCTGTTTTTT. Translating it yields CASSIVNGNLFF.

The V and J genes are TRBV19 and TRBJ1-5, with TRBD1 matching over 9 bases. Trimming at V came to 8 bases and at J to 4 bases, leaving 9 bases not matched to a gene. The CDR3 sequence is 15 residues long. In germline, CDR1 is LNHDA, CDR2 SQIVND (reference sequence). CDR3 bases: TGTGCCAGTTCAACAGGGGACAGGGTGAATCAGCCCCAGCATTTT. Translated: CASSTGDRVNQPQHF. The whole variable domain, filled in from reference TRBV19 and TRBJ1-5, reads DGGITQSPKYLFRKEGQNVTLSCEQNLNHDAMYWYRQDPGQGLRLIYYSQIVNDFQKGDIAEGYSVSREKKESFPLTVTSAQKNPTAFYLCASSTGDRVNQPQHFGDGTRLSIL.

As regards this clone: The junction departs from germline at one end; a sequencing error may be responsible. The genes are TRBV18 and TRBJ2-5; 7 nucleotides line up with TRBD2. With the DNA end fitting TRBJ2-7 better, the J assignment may be wrong. The germline CDR1 and CDR2 sequences are KGHSH and LQKENI. The length of the CDR3 is 14 residues. The DNA of the CDR3 is TGTGCCAGCTCACCCGCGGGAGAGTCCTCCGAGCAGTACTTC. Protein sequence: CASSPAGESSEQYF.

With regard to this clone: Its ends do not fully match the called genes, so a read error is possible. V and J are TRBV6-1 and TRBJ2-3, with D unresolved. Germline-derived CDR1 and CDR2 are MNHNS and SASEGT. This CDR3 contains 14 residues. The CDR3 DNA reads TGTGCCGGCAGTGCCATCACAGGCACAGATACGCAGTATTTT. As protein: CAGSAITGTDTQYF.

The chain has TRBV5-4 and TRBJ2-5; 7 bases agree with TRBD2. The J call may be mistaken, given a closer DNA end match to TRBJ2-7. Germline values: CDR1 SGHNT, CDR2 YYREEE (reference sequence). The CDR3 contains 15 residues. CDR3 protein: CASSPLSGTAYEQYF. The DNA of the CDR3 is TGTGCCAGCAGCCCGCTAAGCGGGACCGCCTACGAGCAGTACTTC.

The chain joins TRBV6-1 to TRBJ1-1, with D tentatively TRBD1 (6 bases). This CDR3 has 14 amino acids. Trimming stripped 4 bases from V and 1 base from J, with 10 bases between. Germline values: CDR1 MNHNS, CDR2 SASEGT. The CDR3 sequence is CASSGTARNTEAFF. The DNA of the CDR3 is TGTGCCAGCAGTGGGACAGCGAGGAACACTGAAGCTTTCTTT.

The V and J genes are TRBV2 and TRBJ2-3, with 13 bases matching TRBD2. This CDR3 is 17 amino acids long. CDR1 is SNHLY, CDR2 FYNNEI, per germline. J gave up 5 bases and V 8 bases, and 13 bases lay outside the gene matches. CDR3 DNA: TGTGCCAGCGCTTATATAGGACTAGCGGGAGAAGGAGATACGCAGTATTTT. This encodes CASAYIGLAGEGDTQYF.